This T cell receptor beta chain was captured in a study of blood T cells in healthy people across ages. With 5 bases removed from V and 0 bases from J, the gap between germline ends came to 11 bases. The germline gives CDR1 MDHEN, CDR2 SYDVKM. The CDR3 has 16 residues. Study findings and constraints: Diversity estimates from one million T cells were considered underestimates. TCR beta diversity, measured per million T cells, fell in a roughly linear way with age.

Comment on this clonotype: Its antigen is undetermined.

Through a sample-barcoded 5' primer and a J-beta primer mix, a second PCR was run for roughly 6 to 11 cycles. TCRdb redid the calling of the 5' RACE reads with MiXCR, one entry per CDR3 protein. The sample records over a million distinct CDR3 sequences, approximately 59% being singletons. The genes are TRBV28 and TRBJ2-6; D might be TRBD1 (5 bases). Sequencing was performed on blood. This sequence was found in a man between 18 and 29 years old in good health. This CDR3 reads CASSPTDSSGANVLTF. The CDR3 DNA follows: TGTGCCAGCAGTCCGACAGACAGCTCTGGGGCCAACGTCCTGACTTTC.